The 26 T cell receptor beta chains below come from one sample, sequenced in a study of T cells in Graves' hyperthyroidism and ophthalmopathy. Regions amplified from RNA transcripts were the TCR beta CDR3 regions. The TCR CDR3 first-round RT-PCR relied on the HTBI primer set. From the multiplex PCR reads, TCRdb called clonotypes with MiXCR, one entry per CDR3 protein. The sample contains around 600,000 distinct CDR3 sequences, over 40% of which appear only once. Sequenced: peripheral blood or thyroid tissue (not recorded which). Receptors originate from an adult man with Graves' disease, either hyperthyroidism or ophthalmopathy (not recorded which).

About this clonotype itself: A read error may be the cause here, since a much bigger clone is one base away. The V and J genes are TRBV2 and TRBJ1-2; D remains ambiguous. The CDR3 contains 13 residues. The V gene lost 4 bases and the J gene lost 5 bases, with 11 bases spanning the gap. Looked up from germline, CDR1 is SNHLY and CDR2 is FYNNEI. CDR3 loop: CASSVSRGYGYTF. The CDR3 DNA reads as TGTGCCAGCAGTGTAAGCCGCGGGTATGGCTACACCTTC.

This clonotype showed up just a few times. The chain couples TRBV7-9 to TRBJ2-7, with 9 positions matching TRBD2. Germline loops: CDR1 SEHNR, CDR2 FQNEAQ (reference sequence). Trimming removed 6 bases from V and 5 bases from J; junction bases left unmatched: 11. The length of the CDR3 is 15 residues. As DNA, the CDR3 is TGTGCCAGCAGTCCGAACTTAGCGGGAGTAAACGAGCAGTACTTC. It is translated as CASSPNLAGVNEQYF.

Concerning this clonotype: One base away lies a much larger clone, so this may be a sequencing read error. The J gene is TRBJ1-6, the V gene TRBV19; D unclear. The CDR3 is 14 residues long. Per the germline V gene, CDR1 is LNHDA and CDR2 is SQIVND (reference sequence). CDR3: CASSSDRLDSPPHF. CDR3 nucleotide sequence: TGTGCCAGTAGTAGTGACCGACTGGATTCACCCCCCCACTTT.

The rearrangement links TRBV5-1 to TRBJ2-5, with TRBD2 identical over 7 bases. The CDR3 is 15 amino acids. Looked up from germline, CDR1 is SGHRS and CDR2 is YFSETQ. V was pared by 2 bases and J by 4 bases, with 8 bases of the junction left unmatched. As DNA, the CDR3 is TGCGCCAGCAGCTTCCTGGCGGGAGCCCGAGAGACCCAGTACTTC. It specifies CASSFLAGARETQYF.

This clonotype was recorded once. This may stem from a read error, because a much larger clone lies one nucleotide away. The V call is TRBV2, the J call TRBJ1-1; D gene uncertain. Germline V lookup: CDR1 SNHLY, CDR2 FYNNEI. CDR3 length: 13 amino acids. The CDR3 DNA reads TGTGCCGGAAGGGAGCGATCGAACACTAAAGCTTTCTTT. Its protein is CAGRERSNTKAFF.

This clonotype was seen a few times. Here the CDR3 DNA reads TGTGCCAGCAGCCCCCAAGAACTAGCGGGAGACGAGCAGTACTTC. Protein sequence: CASSPQELAGDEQYF. The V gene is TRBV7-9, the J gene TRBJ2-7; TRBD2 aligns across 11 bases. The CDR3 covers 15 residues. Germline trimming cut 5 bases from V and 5 bases from J; bases unmatched to any gene: 8. The germline gives CDR1 SEHNR, CDR2 FQNEAQ (reference sequence).

V gene TRBV29-1 combines with J gene TRBJ1-2; TRBD1 agrees at 7 bases. The CDR3 is made up of 12 amino acids. CDR1 is SQVTM and CDR2 is ANQGSEA in the germline V gene. Trimming removed 7 bases from V and 6 bases from J; junction bases left unmatched: 8. The CDR3 sequence is CSAGQDNDGYTF. CDR3 bases: TGCAGCGCTGGACAGGACAACGATGGCTACACCTTC.

This clonotype was found a few times. This sequence joins TRBV12-3 or TRBV12-4 and TRBJ1-2; D is perhaps TRBD1 (6 bases). Trimming stripped 6 bases from V and 0 bases from J, with 14 bases between. This CDR3 contains 15 residues. The CDR3 DNA is TGTGCCAGCAGCCCCCGGGACAAAACTAACTATGGCTACACCTTC. It is translated as CASSPRDKTNYGYTF.

As to this clonotype: One base away lies a much larger clone, so this may be a sequencing read error. The chain couples TRBV10-3 to TRBJ1-2, with D unresolved. Deletions cut 6 bases from V and 6 bases from J, with 14 bases between. The CDR3 loop spans 13 amino acids. Germline V gene lookup returns CDR1 ENHRY and CDR2 SYGVKD. The CDR3 spells CAISAQENDGYTF. CDR3 nucleotides: TGTGCCATCAGCGCGCAGGAGAACGATGGCTACACCTTC.

This clonotype was seen many times. The rearrangement uses TRBV12-3 or TRBV12-4 and TRBJ1-5, with unresolved D. Between the trimmed V and J ends, which lost 5 bases and 3 bases, there was a span of 14 bases. The CDR3 loop spans 15 amino acids. CDR3 sequence reads: CASSGDGRNNQPQHF. The CDR3 DNA is TGTGCCAGCAGTGGAGACGGACGGAACAATCAGCCCCAGCATTTT.

This clonotype was observed at least ten times. The J gene is TRBJ1-1, the V gene TRBV10-2; the D is unclear. The ends were cut back, 4 bases at V and 1 base at J, with 10 bases in the middle. The germline CDR1 and CDR2 sequences are WSHSY and SAAADI. The CDR3 runs 14 residues. CDR3 in amino acids: CASSVGAENTEAFF. The CDR3 nucleotides read TGCGCCAGCAGTGTAGGAGCCGAGAACACTGAAGCTTTCTTT.

This clonotype was counted between two and nine times. The gene calls are TRBV7-9 and TRBJ1-1, with a tentative D call TRBD1 (6 bases). Trimming left V 5 bases short and J 5 bases short, with 18 bases between. The CDR3 is 15 residues long. Germline-derived CDR1 and CDR2 are SEHNR and FQNEAQ (reference sequence). The CDR3 sequence: CASSPTTGRETEAFF. The CDR3 DNA sequence: TGTGCCAGCAGCCCGACCACAGGGAGGGAAACTGAAGCTTTCTTT.

This clonotype was recorded at least ten times. The chain is built from TRBV29-1 and TRBJ1-1, with 9 bases fitting TRBD1. Germline V gene data show CDR1 as SQVTM and CDR2 as ANQGSEA. The CDR3 sequence is 16 residues long. Trimming at V came to 2 bases and at J to 1 base, leaving 8 bases not matched to a gene. The CDR3 DNA is TGCAGCGTTGAACCCATGGACAGGGGACAGAACACTGAAGCTTTCTTT. This sequence encodes CSVEPMDRGQNTEAFF. The complete variable domain, with remaining parts taken from reference TRBV29-1 and TRBJ1-1, reads SAVISQKPSRDICQRGTSLTIQCQVDSQVTMMFWYRQQPGQSLTLIATANQGSEATYESGFVIDKFPISRPNLTFSTLTVSNMSPEDSSIYLCSVEPMDRGQNTEAFFGQGTRLTVV.

This clonotype occurred once. The rearrangement uses TRBV7-1 and TRBJ1-4; 8 nucleotides match TRBD1. TRBV7-1 is an ORF, and what it does is uncertain. J lost 4 bases, V lost 5 bases, and 3 bases had no gene match. The CDR3 length is 14 residues. CDR3 DNA sequence: TGTGCCAGCAGCACGGACAGGGTTAATGAAAAACTGTTTTTT. The encoded protein is CASSTDRVNEKLFF.

With respect to this clonotype: Since no conserved phenylalanine or tryptophan closes the CDR3, a read error is the likely cause. This chain connects TRBV19 to TRBJ1-1; a weak D match, TRBD1 (5 bases). In germline, CDR1 is LNHDA, CDR2 SQIVND (reference sequence). With 3 bases removed from V and 6 bases from J, the gap between germline ends came to 14 bases. CDR3 size: 14 residues. CDR3 sequence: CASSIRAAGAEAFL. The CDR3 DNA sequence: TGTGCCAGTAGTATCCGCGCCGCGGGGGCTGAAGCTTTCTTA.

The genes are TRBV7-9 and TRBJ2-5; D may correspond to TRBD1 or TRBD2 (6 bases each). There are 16 residues in the CDR3. Per germline, CDR1 SEHNR and CDR2 FQNEAQ (reference sequence). V was cut by 1 base and J by 2 bases, with 14 bases left in between. The CDR3 coding sequence is TGTGCCAGCAGCTTAGATAGGGGGGCGAGGCAAGAGACCCAGTACTTC. It encodes CASSLDRGARQETQYF.

This chain uses TRBV7-9 with TRBJ1-1; TRBD1 agrees at 7 bases. Germline trimming cut 3 bases from V and 4 bases from J; bases unmatched to any gene: 5. Germline V gene data show CDR1 as SEHNR and CDR2 as FQNEAQ (reference sequence). There are 14 residues in the CDR3. CDR3 residues: CASSFRDSLTEAFF. CDR3 DNA: TGTGCCAGCAGCTTCCGGGACAGCCTCACTGAAGCTTTCTTT.

The rearrangement links TRBV7-8 to TRBJ2-2; 8 nucleotides agree with TRBD1. The V gene's germline CDR1 is SGHVS and CDR2 FQNEAQ. The CDR3 contains 15 residues. V was clipped by 5 bases and J by 7 bases; unmatched bases: 9. This CDR3 reads CASSLRTGYDGELFF. CDR3 DNA: TGTGCCAGCAGCCTGAGGACAGGGTACGACGGGGAGCTGTTTTTT.

The gene calls are TRBV9 and TRBJ1-5, with D perhaps TRBD1 (5 bases). Per the germline V gene, CDR1 is SGDLS and CDR2 is YYNGEE. The CDR3 length is 17 residues. The germline V and J ends were trimmed by 0 bases and 0 bases, with 13 bases remaining between them. The CDR3 is CASSVARQSYSNQPQHF. The DNA for the CDR3 is TGTGCCAGCAGCGTAGCGAGACAGTCCTATAGCAATCAGCCCCAGCATTTT.

As to this clonotype: At one boundary the junction diverges from the germline segment, which might be a read error. The rearrangement uses TRBV5-1 and TRBJ1-1, with D unclear. The CDR3 runs 18 residues. Looked up from germline, CDR1 is SGHRS and CDR2 is YFSETQ. The CDR3 DNA follows: TGCGCCAGCAGCTTGGTGGCTCAGTCAGGCTTTATGAGCACTGAAGCTCTCTTT. Translation: CASSLVAQSGFMSTEALF.

The chain recombines TRBV2 with TRBJ1-4, with D perhaps matching TRBD1 (6 bases). The CDR3 length is 14 residues. CDR1 is SNHLY, CDR2 FYNNEI, per germline. V lost 5 bases and J 8 bases, leaving 15 bases between the germline ends. The CDR3 protein is CASSPPRGGEKLFF. The CDR3 DNA is TGTGCCAGCAGTCCCCCCAGGGGAGGGGAAAAACTGTTTTTT.

As to this clonotype: It may be a read error: a sequence one base away is much more abundant. This CDR3 fails to terminate in the conserved phenylalanine or tryptophan, so it likely reflects a read error. This chain uses TRBV24-1 with TRBJ1-2; 7 bases align to TRBD1. The length of the CDR3 is 15 residues. V shed 4 bases and J 5 bases; nucleotides not matched to a gene: 9. CDR1 is KGHDR and CDR2 is SFDVKD in the germline V gene. CDR3 in amino acids: CATSDRRQGWYGYTL. DNA for the CDR3: TGTGCCACCAGTGACCGCCGACAGGGTTGGTATGGCTACACCCTC.

About this clonotype: Lacking the conserved final phenylalanine or tryptophan, this CDR3 likely reflects a read error. Because the CDR3's place on the DNA is in doubt, the DNA is left out and the CDR3 is given as listed by TCRdb. This chain links TRBV15 with TRBJ1-4; the table calls TRBD1, which could not be checked here. Germline V gene data show CDR1 as LNHNV and CDR2 as YYDKDF (reference sequence). The CDR3 has 9 amino acids, counting both end residues. This CDR3 reads CATSNTRGY.

This chain uses TRBV9 with TRBJ2-2; D is uncertain. Trimming pared 4 bases from V and 3 bases from J, leaving 19 bases between. Germline values: CDR1 SGDLS, CDR2 YYNGEE. The CDR3 is 17 residues long. CDR3: CASSQGLTSLDTGELFF. The CDR3, as DNA: TGTGCCAGCAGCCAAGGGTTGACAAGCTTAGACACCGGGGAGCTGTTTTTT. Drawing the rest from reference TRBV9 and TRBJ2-2, the complete variable domain is DSGVTQTPKHLITATGQRVTLRCSPRSGDLSVYWYQQSLDQGLQFLIQYYNGEERAKGNILERFSAQQFPDLHSELNLSSLELGDSALYFCASSQGLTSLDTGELFFGEGSRLTVL.

V is TRBV5-4 and J is TRBJ1-4; TRBD1 matches 7 bases. The CDR3 runs 16 residues. J was trimmed by 0 bases and V by 1 base; bases with no gene match: 3. CDR1 is SGHNT and CDR2 is YYREEE in the germline V gene (reference sequence). The CDR3 DNA is TGTGCCAGCAGCTTGTGGGGGACAGCAACTAATGAAAAACTGTTTTTT. It is translated as CASSLWGTATNEKLFF.

The chain has TRBV2 and TRBJ1-3; D unclear. This CDR3 comprises 15 residues. Trimming left V 2 bases short and J 4 bases short, with 12 bases between. The germline CDR1 and CDR2 sequences are SNHLY and FYNNEI. The CDR3 is CASSENIGLGNTIYF. The CDR3 coding sequence is TGTGCCAGCAGTGAAAATATAGGTTTGGGAAACACCATATATTTT.